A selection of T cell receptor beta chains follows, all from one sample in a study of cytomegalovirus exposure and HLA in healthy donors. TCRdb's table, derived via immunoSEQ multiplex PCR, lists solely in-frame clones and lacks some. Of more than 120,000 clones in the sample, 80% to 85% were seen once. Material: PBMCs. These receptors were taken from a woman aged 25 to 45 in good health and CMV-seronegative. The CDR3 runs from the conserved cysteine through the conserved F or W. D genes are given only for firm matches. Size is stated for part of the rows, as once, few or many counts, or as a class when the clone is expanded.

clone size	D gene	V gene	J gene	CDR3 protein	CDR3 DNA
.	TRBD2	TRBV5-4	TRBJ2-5	CASSPLAGGYETQYF	TGTGCCAGCAGCCCACTAGCGGGGGGGTACGAGACCCAGTACTTC
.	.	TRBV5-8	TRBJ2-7	CASSLWTFGSYEQYF	TGTGCCAGCAGCTTATGGACCTTTGGGAGCTACGAGCAGTACTTC
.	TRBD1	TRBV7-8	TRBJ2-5	CASSFNRGPETQYF	TGTGCCAGCAGCTTCAACAGGGGGCCAGAGACCCAGTACTTC
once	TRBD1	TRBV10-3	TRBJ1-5	CAISEGGFTGGSNQPQHF	TGTGCCATCAGTGAGGGGGGGTTTACAGGGGGTAGCAATCAGCCCCAGCATTTT
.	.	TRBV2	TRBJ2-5	CASRRDTNQETQYF	TGTGCCAGCCGTCGGGACACTAACCAAGAGACCCAGTACTTC
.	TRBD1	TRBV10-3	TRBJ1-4	CAISESPAGQGPATNEKLFF	TGTGCCATCAGTGAGTCCCCAGCGGGACAGGGGCCTGCAACTAATGAAAAACTGTTTTTT
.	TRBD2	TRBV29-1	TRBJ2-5	CSANGGYQETQYF	TGCAGCGCCAACGGGGGGTACCAAGAGACCCAGTACTTC
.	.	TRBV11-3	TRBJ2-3	CASSRGSADTQYF	TGTGCCAGCAGCCGGGGGAGTGCAGATACGCAGTATTTT
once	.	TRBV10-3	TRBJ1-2	CAIMRRQEYGYTF	TGTGCCATCATGAGGAGACAGGAGTACGGCTACACCTTC
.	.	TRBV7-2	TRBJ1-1	CASRELNTEAFF	TGTGCCAGCCGGGAATTGAACACTGAAGCTTTCTTT
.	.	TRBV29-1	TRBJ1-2	CSVESGYGYTF	TGCAGCGTTGAATCAGGGTATGGCTACACCTTC
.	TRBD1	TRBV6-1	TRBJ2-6	CASSETTGGAGANVLTF	TGTGCCAGCAGTGAAACCACAGGGGGCGCGGGGGCCAACGTCCTGACTTTC
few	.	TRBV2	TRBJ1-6	CASRGANNSPLHF	TGTGCCAGCAGGGGAGCAAATAATTCACCCCTCCACTTT
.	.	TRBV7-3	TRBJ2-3	CASSFEATDTQYF	TGTGCCAGCAGCTTCGAAGCCACAGATACGCAGTATTTT
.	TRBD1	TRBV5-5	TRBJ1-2	CASRRVRTGGHGYTF	TGTGCCAGCAGGCGTGTCCGGACAGGGGGCCATGGCTACACCTTC
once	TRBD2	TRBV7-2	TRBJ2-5	CASSLGLLAGGPTGTQYF	TGTGCCAGCAGCTTAGGTCTGCTAGCGGGGGGGCCTACGGGGACCCAGTACTTC
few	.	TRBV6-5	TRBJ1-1	CASSWSVNTEAFF	TGTGCCAGCAGTTGGTCAGTGAACACTGAAGCTTTCTTT
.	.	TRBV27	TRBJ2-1	CASSSLMTGINEQFF	TGTGCCAGCAGTTCGCTAATGACTGGAATCAATGAGCAGTTCTTC
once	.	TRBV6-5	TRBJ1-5	CASSFRDQPQHF	TGTGCCAGCAGTTTTAGAGATCAGCCCCAGCATTTT
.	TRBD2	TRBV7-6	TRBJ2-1	CASSSGTRGGGGYEQFF	TGTGCCAGCAGCTCAGGAACTCGGGGCGGGGGGGGCTATGAGCAGTTCTTC
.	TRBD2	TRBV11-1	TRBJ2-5	CASSFRLAGGQETQYF	TGTGCCAGCAGCTTTAGACTAGCGGGGGGCCAAGAGACCCAGTACTTC
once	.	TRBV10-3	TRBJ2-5	CAISEGSYETQYF	TGTGCCATCAGTGAGGGCTCTTACGAGACCCAGTACTTC
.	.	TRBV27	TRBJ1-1	CASSETGNTEAFF	TGTGCCAGCAGTGAAACAGGGAACACTGAAGCTTTCTTT
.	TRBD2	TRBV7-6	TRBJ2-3	CASSSRTSGITQYF	TGTGCCAGCAGCTCCCGAACTAGCGGGATAACGCAGTATTTT
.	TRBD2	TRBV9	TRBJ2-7	CARGPRGGKMNEQYF	TGTGCCAGGGGGCCCCGCGGGGGGAAAATGAACGAGCAGTACTTC
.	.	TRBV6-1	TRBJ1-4	CASGGGTNEKLFF	TGTGCCAGCGGCGGGGGGACTAATGAAAAACTGTTTTTT
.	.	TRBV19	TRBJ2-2	CASSIYPGVSGELFF	TGTGCCAGTAGTATCTATCCAGGGGTCTCCGGGGAGCTGTTTTTT
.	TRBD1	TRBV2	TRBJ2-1	CASSERTGHNEQFF	TGTGCCAGCAGTGAACGGACAGGACACAATGAGCAATTCTTC
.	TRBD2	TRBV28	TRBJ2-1	CASTLAGVISNEQFF	TGTGCCAGCACCTTAGCGGGAGTAATAAGTAATGAGCAGTTCTTC
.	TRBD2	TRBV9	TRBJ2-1	CASSASGSSYNEQFF	TGTGCCAGCAGCGCTAGCGGGAGCTCCTACAATGAGCAGTTCTTC
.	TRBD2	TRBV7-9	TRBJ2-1	CASSYPGGSLDEQFF	TGTGCCAGCAGCTACCCCGGCGGGAGTTTGGATGAGCAGTTCTTC
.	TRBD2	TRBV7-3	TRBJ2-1	CASSLAGGREEQFF	TGTGCCAGCAGCCTAGCGGGAGGGCGAGAGGAGCAGTTCTTC
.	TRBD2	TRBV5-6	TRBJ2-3	CASSWTSGRGLISTDTQYF	TGTGCCAGCAGCTGGACTAGCGGGCGCGGGCTAATTAGCACAGATACGCAGTATTTT
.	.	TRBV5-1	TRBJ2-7	CASSLASSYEQYF	TGCGCCAGCAGCTTGGCCAGCTCCTACGAGCAGTACTTC
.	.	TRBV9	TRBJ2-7	CASSARGHLEQYF	TGTGCCAGCAGCGCTAGGGGACATTTGGAGCAGTACTTC
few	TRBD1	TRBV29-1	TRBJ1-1	CSVQGGGNTEAFF	TGCAGCGTGCAAGGGGGCGGGAACACTGAAGCTTTCTTT
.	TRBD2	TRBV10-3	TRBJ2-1	CAISESTGSSGGYEQFF	TGTGCCATCAGTGAGTCGACTGGGTCTAGCGGGGGGTATGAGCAGTTCTTC
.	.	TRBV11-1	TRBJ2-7	CASSGWTLNRTPYEQYF	TGTGCCAGCAGCGGGTGGACACTTAACAGGACCCCCTACGAGCAGTACTTC
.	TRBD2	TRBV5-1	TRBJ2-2	CASSAGPTSGYTGELFF	TGCGCCAGCAGCGCAGGACCGACTAGCGGGTACACCGGGGAGCTGTTTTTT
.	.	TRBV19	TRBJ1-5	CASSIRNSLSNQPQHF	TGTGCCAGTAGTATTAGGAACAGCCTGAGCAATCAGCCCCAGCATTTT
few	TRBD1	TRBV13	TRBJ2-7	CASSFGRDSPTYEQYF	TGTGCCAGCAGTTTTGGACGGGACAGCCCTACCTACGAGCAGTACTTC
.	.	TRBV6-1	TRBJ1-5	CASSGTYNQPQHF	TGTGCCAGCAGTGGGACATACAATCAGCCCCAGCATTTT
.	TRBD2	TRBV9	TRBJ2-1	CASSASGGTYNEQFF	TGTGCCAGCAGCGCTAGCGGGGGTACCTACAATGAGCAGTTCTTC